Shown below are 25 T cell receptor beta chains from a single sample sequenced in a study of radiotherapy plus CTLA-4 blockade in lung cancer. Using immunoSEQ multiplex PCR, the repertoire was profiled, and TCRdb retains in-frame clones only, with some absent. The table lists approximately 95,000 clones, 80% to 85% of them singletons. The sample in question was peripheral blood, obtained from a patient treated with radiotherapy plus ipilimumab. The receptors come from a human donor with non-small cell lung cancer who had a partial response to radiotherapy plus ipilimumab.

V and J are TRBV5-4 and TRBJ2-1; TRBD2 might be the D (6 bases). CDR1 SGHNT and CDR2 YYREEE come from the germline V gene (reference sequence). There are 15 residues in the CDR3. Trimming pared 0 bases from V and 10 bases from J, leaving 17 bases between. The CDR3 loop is CASSLDLQSRGEQFF. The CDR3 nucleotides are TGTGCCAGCAGCTTGGACTTACAATCCCGGGGGGAGCAGTTCTTC.

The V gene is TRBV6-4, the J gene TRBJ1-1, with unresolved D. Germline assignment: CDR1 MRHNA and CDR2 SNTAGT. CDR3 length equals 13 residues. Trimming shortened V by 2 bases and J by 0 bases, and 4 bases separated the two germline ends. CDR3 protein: CASSDQMNTEAFF. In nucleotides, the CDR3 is TGTGCCAGCAGTGACCAAATGAACACTGAAGCTTTCTTT.

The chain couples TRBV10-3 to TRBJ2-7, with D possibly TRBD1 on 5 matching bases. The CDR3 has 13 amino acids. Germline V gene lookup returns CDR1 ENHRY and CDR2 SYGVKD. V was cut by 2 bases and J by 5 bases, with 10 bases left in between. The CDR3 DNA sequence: TGTGCCATCAGTGAGCAGGGTTGGGACGAGCAGTACTTC. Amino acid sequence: CAISEQGWDEQYF.

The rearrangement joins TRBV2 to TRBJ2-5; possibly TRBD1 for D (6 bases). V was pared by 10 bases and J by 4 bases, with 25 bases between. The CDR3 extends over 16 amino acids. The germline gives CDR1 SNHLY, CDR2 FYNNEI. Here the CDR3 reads CATLAYREAGRETQYF. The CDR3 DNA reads TGTGCCACCTTAGCTTACAGGGAAGCCGGAAGAGAGACCCAGTACTTC.

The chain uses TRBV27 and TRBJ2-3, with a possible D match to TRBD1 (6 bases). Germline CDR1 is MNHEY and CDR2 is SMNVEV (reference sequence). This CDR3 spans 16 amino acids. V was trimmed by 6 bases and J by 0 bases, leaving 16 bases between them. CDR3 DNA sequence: TGTGCCAGCAGACCCTTGGACAGATACAGCACAGATACGCAGTATTTT. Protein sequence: CASRPLDRYSTDTQYF.

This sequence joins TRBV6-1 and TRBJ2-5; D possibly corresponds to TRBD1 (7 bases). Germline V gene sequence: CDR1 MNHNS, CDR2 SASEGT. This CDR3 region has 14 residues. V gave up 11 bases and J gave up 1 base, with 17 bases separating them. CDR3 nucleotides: TGTGCCGGGACTTCCGGGACAGCCCAAGAGACCCAGTACTTC. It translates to CAGTSGTAQETQYF.

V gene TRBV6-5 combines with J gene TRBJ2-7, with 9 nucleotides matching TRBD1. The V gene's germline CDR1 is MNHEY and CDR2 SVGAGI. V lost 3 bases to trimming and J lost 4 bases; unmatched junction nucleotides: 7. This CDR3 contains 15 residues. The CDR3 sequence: CASSYNTGGSYEQYF. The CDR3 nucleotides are TGTGCCAGCAGTTATAATACAGGGGGCTCGTACGAGCAGTACTTC.

CDR3 in DNA: TGTGCCAGCAGTCCCGCTTTAAGCGAACCCACAGATACGCAGTATTTT. Its protein product is CASSPALSEPTDTQYF. This sequence joins TRBV7-9 and TRBJ2-3; no clear D gene. The germline V gene encodes CDR1 SEHNR and CDR2 FQNEAQ (reference sequence). The CDR3 runs 16 residues. The V gene lost 6 bases and the J gene lost 2 bases, with 18 bases spanning the gap.

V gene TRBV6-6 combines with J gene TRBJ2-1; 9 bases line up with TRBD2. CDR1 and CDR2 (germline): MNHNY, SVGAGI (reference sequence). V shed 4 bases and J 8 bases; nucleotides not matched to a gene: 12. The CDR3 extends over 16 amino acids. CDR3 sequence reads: CASSSSLGGRAYEQFF. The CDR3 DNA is TGTGCCAGCAGTTCCTCTCTTGGCGGGAGGGCCTATGAGCAGTTCTTC.

This chain's CDR3 is CASSPPSRLAGVLYEQYF. The CDR3 region has the DNA TGTGCCAGCTCACCACCGAGTCGGCTAGCGGGAGTGCTCTACGAGCAGTACTTC. The gene calls are TRBV18 and TRBJ2-7, with 10 bases fitting TRBD2. The CDR3 consists of 18 residues. The V gene's germline CDR1 is KGHSH and CDR2 LQKENI. V lost 0 bases, J lost 3 bases, and 11 bases stayed unmatched.

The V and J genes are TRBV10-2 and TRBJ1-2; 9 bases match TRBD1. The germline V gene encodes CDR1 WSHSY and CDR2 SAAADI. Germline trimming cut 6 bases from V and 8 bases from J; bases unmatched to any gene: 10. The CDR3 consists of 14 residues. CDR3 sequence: CASRPTGGARGYTF. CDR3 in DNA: TGCGCCAGCAGACCCACAGGGGGCGCGAGGGGCTACACCTTC.

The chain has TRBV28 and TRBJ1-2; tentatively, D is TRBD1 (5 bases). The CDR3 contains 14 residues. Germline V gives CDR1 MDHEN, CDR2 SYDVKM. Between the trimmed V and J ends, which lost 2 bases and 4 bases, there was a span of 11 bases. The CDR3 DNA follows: TGTGCCAGCAGTTTACAGGGTCGAGGCTATGGCTACACCTTC. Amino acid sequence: CASSLQGRGYGYTF.

The CDR3: CASSPAGGERGKGELFF. The DNA for the CDR3 is TGTGCCAGCAGCCCGGCGGGGGGAGAAAGGGGAAAAGGGGAGCTGTTTTTT. V usage is TRBV5-4 and J usage is TRBJ2-2; 8 positions match TRBD2. The V and J ends lost 4 bases and 8 bases, in that order; junction bases with no gene match: 16. CDR1 is SGHNT and CDR2 is YYREEE in the germline V gene (reference sequence). The CDR3 runs to 17 residues. Variable domain in full (rest from reference TRBV5-4 and TRBJ2-2): ETGVTQSPTHLIKTRGQQVTLRCSSQSGHNTVSWYQQALGQGPQFIFQYYREEENGRGNFPPRFSGLQFPNYSSELNVNALELDDSALYLCASSPAGGERGKGELFFGEGSRLTVL.

This CDR3 reads CASSLTGDNEKLFF. For the CDR3, the DNA is TGTGCCAGCAGTTTGACAGGAGATAATGAAAAACTGTTTTTT. The chain recombines TRBV28 with TRBJ1-4; the D gene is possibly TRBD1 (6 bases). Trimming removed 3 bases at V and 4 bases at J, with 9 bases between. The CDR3 extends over 14 amino acids. Per germline, CDR1 MDHEN and CDR2 SYDVKM.

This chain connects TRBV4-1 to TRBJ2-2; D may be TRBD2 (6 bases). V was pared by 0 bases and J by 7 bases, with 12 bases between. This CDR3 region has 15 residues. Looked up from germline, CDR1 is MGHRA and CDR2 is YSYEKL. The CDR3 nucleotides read TGCGCCAGCAGCCAAGACGGACTGCGGGGCGGGGAGCTGTTTTTT. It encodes CASSQDGLRGGELFF.

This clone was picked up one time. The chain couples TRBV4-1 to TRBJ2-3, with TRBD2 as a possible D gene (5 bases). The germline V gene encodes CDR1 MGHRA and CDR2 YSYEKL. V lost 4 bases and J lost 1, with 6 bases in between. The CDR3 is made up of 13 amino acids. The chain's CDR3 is CASSLSGTDTQYF. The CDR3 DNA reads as TGCGCCAGCAGCCTTAGCGGCACAGATACGCAGTATTTT.

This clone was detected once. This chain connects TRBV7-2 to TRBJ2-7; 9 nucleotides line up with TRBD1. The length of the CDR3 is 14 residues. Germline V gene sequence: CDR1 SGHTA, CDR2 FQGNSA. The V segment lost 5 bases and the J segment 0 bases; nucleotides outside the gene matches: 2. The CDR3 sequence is CASSTTGGSYEQYF. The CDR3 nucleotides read TGTGCCAGCAGCACGACAGGGGGCTCCTACGAGCAGTACTTC.

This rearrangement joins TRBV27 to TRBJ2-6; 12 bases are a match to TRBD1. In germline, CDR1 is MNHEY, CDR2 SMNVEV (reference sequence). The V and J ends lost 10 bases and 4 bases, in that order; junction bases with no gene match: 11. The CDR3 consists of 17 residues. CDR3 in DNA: TGTGCCACTAGGGGGGGACAGGGGGCGTGGGGGGCCAACGTCCTGACTTTC. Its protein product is CATRGGQGAWGANVLTF.

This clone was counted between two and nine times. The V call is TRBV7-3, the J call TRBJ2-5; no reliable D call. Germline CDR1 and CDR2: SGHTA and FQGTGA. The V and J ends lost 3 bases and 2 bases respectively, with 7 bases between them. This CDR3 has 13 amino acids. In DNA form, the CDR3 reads TGTGCCAGCAGCTTTACAGAGCAAGAGACCCAGTACTTC. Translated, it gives CASSFTEQETQYF. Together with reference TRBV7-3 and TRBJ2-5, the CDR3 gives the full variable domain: GAGVSQTPSNKVTEKGKYVELRCDPISGHTALYWYRQSLGQGPEFLIYFQGTGAADDSGLPNDRFFAVRPEGSVSTLKIQRTERGDSAVYLCASSFTEQETQYFGPGTRLLVL.

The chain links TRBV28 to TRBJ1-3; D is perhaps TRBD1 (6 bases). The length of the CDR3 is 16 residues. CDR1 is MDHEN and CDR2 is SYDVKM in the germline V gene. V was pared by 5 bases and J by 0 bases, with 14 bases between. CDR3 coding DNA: TGTGCCAGCAGTCTAAGAAGGGGGGGCTCTGGAAACACCATATATTTT. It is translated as CASSLRRGGSGNTIYF.

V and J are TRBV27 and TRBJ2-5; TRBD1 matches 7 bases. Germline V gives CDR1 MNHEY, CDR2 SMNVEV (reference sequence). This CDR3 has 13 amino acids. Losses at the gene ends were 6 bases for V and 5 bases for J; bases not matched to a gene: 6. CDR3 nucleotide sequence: TGTGCCAGCAGCGGGACAGCCTGGGAGACCCAGTACTTC. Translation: CASSGTAWETQYF.

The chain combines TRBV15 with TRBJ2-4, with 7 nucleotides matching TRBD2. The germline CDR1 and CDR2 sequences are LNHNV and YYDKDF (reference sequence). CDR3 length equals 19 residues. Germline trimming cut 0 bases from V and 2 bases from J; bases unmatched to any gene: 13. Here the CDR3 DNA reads TGTGCCACCAGCAGAGACACCGGGGGGAGTGACGGTTCCAAAAACATTCAGTACTTC. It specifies CATSRDTGGSDGSKNIQYF.

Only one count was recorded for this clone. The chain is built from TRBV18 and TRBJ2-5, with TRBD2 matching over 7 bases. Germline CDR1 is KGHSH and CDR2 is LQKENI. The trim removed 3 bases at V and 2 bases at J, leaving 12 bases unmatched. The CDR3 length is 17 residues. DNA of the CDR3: TGTGCCAGCTCACCGTACTCGGGGGGTACAACTCAAGAGACCCAGTACTTC. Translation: CASSPYSGGTTQETQYF.

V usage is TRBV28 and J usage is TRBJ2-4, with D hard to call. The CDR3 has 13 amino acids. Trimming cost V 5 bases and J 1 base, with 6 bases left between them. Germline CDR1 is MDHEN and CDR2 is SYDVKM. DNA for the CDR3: TGTGCCAGCAGTGGAGTGGCCAAAAACATTCAGTACTTC. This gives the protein CASSGVAKNIQYF.

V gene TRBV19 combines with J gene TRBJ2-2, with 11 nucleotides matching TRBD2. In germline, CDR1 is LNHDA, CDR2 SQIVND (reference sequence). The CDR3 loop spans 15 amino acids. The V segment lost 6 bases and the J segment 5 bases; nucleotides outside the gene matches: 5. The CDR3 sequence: CASSRWTSGTGELFF. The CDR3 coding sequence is TGTGCCAGTAGCCGATGGACTAGCGGGACCGGGGAGCTGTTTTTT.